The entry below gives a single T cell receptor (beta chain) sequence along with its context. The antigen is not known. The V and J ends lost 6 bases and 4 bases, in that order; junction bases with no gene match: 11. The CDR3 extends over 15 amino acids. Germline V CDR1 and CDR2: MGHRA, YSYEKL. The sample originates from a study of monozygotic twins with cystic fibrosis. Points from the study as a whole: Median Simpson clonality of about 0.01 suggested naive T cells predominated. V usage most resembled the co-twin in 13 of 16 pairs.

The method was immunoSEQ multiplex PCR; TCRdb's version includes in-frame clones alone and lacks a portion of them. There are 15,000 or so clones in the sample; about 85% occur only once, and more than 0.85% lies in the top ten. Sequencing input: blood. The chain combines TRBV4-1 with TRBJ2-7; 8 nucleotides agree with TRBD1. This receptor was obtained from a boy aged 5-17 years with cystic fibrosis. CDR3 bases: TGCGCCAGCAGTCTCGCCGACAGGGGTGAGTACGAGCAGTACTTC. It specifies CASSLADRGEYEQYF.